One and the same sample provided the 5 T cell receptor beta chains below, sequenced in a study of regulatory T cells in long-lasting Graves disease. Sequencing libraries for TCR beta were prepared with iRepertoire HTBI primers and Arm-PCR of CDR3 regions. TCRdb re-derived calls from the multiplex PCR reads in MiXCR, one entry per CDR3 protein. The sample comprises approximately 300,000 distinct CDR3 sequences, 15% to 20% of which are singletons, and 35% to 45% rests with the top ten. Time point: newly diagnosed GD, antithyroid drugs for less than 3 months. Extracted RNA from PBMCs served as the source of the TCR library. The sequenced sample was peripheral blood mononuclear cells (PBMCs), obtained at new diagnosis, from a patient treated with antithyroid drugs. These receptor sequences come from a female donor with Graves disease.

This clonotype occurred many times. The chain recombines TRBV20-1 with TRBJ2-7, with 8 nucleotides matching TRBD1. The junction had 6 bases not matched to a gene; V was cut back by 2 bases and J by 3 bases. This CDR3 has 14 residues. CDR1 is DFQATT, CDR2 SNEGSKA, per germline (reference sequence). In DNA, the CDR3 is TGCAGTGCTAGAAAGGACAGGGTGGACTACGAGCAGTACTTC. Translation gives CSARKDRVDYEQYF.

This clonotype has only a few counts. This rearrangement joins TRBV28 to TRBJ1-5; a weak D match, TRBD1 (5 bases). There are 17 residues in the CDR3. Between the trimmed V and J ends, which lost 1 base and 0 bases, there was a span of 13 bases. Germline V gene lookup returns CDR1 MDHEN and CDR2 SYDVKM. CDR3 sequence reads: CASSLLGQTYSNQPQHF. CDR3 bases: TGTGCCAGCAGTTTATTGGGGCAAACGTATAGCAATCAGCCCCAGCATTTT.

The V and J genes are TRBV6-1 and TRBJ2-7; a weak D match, TRBD2 (6 bases). CDR3 size: 11 residues. Trimming removed 8 bases from V and 2 bases from J, with 7 bases in between. Germline CDR1 is MNHNS and CDR2 is SASEGT. Here the CDR3 DNA reads TGTGCCAGCGGCGGGACCTACGAGCAGTACTTC. As protein: CASGGTYEQYF.

This clonotype has ten or more counts. The chain joins TRBV5-1 to TRBJ2-3, with 8 nucleotides matching TRBD1. V was clipped by 5 bases and J by 6 bases; unmatched bases: 5. This CDR3 is 13 amino acids long. Germline V gives CDR1 SGHRS, CDR2 YFSETQ. CDR3 nucleotide sequence: TGCGCCAGCAGGGACAGGGCCACGGATACGCAGTATTTT. Protein product: CASRDRATDTQYF.

To note about this clonotype: A much larger clone differs by one base, so this may be a read error. This chain links TRBV2 with TRBJ2-7; the match to TRBD2 covers 7 bases. Germline-derived CDR1 and CDR2 are SNHLY and FYNNEI. This CDR3 is built from 15 residues. V shed 5 bases, J shed 10 bases, and the junction held 17 bases outside the gene matches. CDR3: CASSLAAAGAPRQYF. CDR3 in DNA: TGTGCCAGCAGTTTAGCCGCGGCGGGAGCTCCGAGACAGTACTTC.